This T cell receptor beta chain was sequenced during a study of control samples from healthy donors and cancer patients. Produced via immunoSEQ multiplex PCR; TCRdb's table is partial and in-frame only. Of tens of thousands of clones detected, roughly 84% appear once; the ten largest clones hold more than 3%. The sequence derives from a woman aged 50 to 65 in good health. Sequencing was carried out using blood.

CDR3 loop: CASSPPQRHGYTF. The CDR3 nucleotides are TGTGCCAGCTCACCGCCCCAAAGGCATGGCTACACCTTC. The chain couples TRBV18 to TRBJ1-2; no definite D call. The CDR3 covers 13 residues. CDR1 KGHSH and CDR2 LQKENI come from the germline V gene. V shed 3 bases and J shed 6 bases, with 11 bases lying between them.